This TCR beta chain was documented in a study of PD-1 blockade in classical Hodgkin lymphoma. Repertoires were generated with immunoSEQ multiplex PCR, while TCRdb's copy carries only in-frame clones and drops some. The data hold 100,000 or so clones, with approximately 94% observed a single time. Noted time point: cycle 4 day 1 (C4D1), after 5 to 7 weeks of nivolumab. There was relapse after autologous stem cell transplantation in every patient, and there was variation in brentuximab vedotin exposure. CDR1 is SGHDN and CDR2 is FVKESK in the germline V gene. CDR3 length: 11 residues. With 3 bases removed from V and 4 bases from J, the gap between germline ends came to 2 bases. Study-wide results and caveats: Patients starting nivolumab under 1 year after ASCT were excluded. Significant TCR diversity gains by C4D1 occurred in CD4+ but not CD8+ cells. Complete responders' diversity at baseline resembled that of newly diagnosed patients.

This clone is judged large. Its antigen is undetermined. The sequenced sample was peripheral blood mononuclear cells (PBMCs), obtained before the fourth cycle of nivolumab. This chain connects TRBV14 to TRBJ2-3, with no clear D. The receptor's source is a human donor with classical Hodgkin lymphoma. The CDR3 DNA follows: TGTGCCAGCAGCCAGTCAGATACGCAGTATTTT. Protein sequence: CASSQSDTQYF. The whole variable domain, remainder taken from reference TRBV14 and TRBJ2-3, is EAGVTQFPSHSVIEKGQTVTLRCDPISGHDNLYWYRRVMGKEIKFLLHFVKESKQDESGMPNNRFLAERTGGTYSTLKVQPAELEDSGVYFCASSQSDTQYFGPGTRLTVL.